Presented here are 5 T cell receptor beta chains from one specimen sequenced in a study of T cell repertoires in ileal Crohn's disease. Only in-frame clones appear in the TCRdb table, and some are missing; sequencing was by immunoSEQ multiplex PCR. The repertoire holds some 10,000 clones, with over 65% as singletons. The sequencing input was ileal tissue. All receptors derive from an adult with Crohn's disease.

V is TRBV5-1 and J is TRBJ1-4; D call uncertain. V lost 4 bases and J 4 bases, leaving 14 bases between the germline ends. Looked up from germline, CDR1 is SGHRS and CDR2 is YFSETQ. This CDR3 is 15 amino acids long. As DNA, the CDR3 is TGCGCCAGCAGCCCCAGAGAGACTTATAATGAAAAACTGTTTTTT. It translates to CASSPRETYNEKLFF. Full variable domain (rest looked up from reference TRBV5-1 and TRBJ1-4): KAGVTQTPRYLIKTRGQQVTLSCSPISGHRSVSWYQQTPGQGLQFLFEYFSETQRNKGNFPGRFSGRQFSNSRSEMNVSTLELGDSALYLCASSPRETYNEKLFFGSGTQLSVL.

V is TRBV4-2 and J is TRBJ2-7; 12 bases line up with TRBD2. CDR3 length: 18 residues. V was clipped by 1 base and J by 0 bases; unmatched bases: 7. From germline, CDR1 is LGHNA and CDR2 YNFKEQ. The chain's CDR3 is CASSQGGGTSGLSYEQYF. The CDR3 DNA reads TGTGCCAGCAGCCAAGGGGGGGGGACTAGCGGGCTCTCCTACGAGCAGTACTTC.

The rearrangement links TRBV19 to TRBJ1-1; 9 bases agree with TRBD1. Trimming at V came to 6 bases and at J to 2 bases, leaving 7 bases not matched to a gene. The CDR3 has 15 residues. Germline CDR1 reads LNHDA; CDR2 reads SQIVND (reference sequence). CDR3 DNA sequence: TGTGCCAGTAGGTCTTCGGGACAGGGAAACACTGAAGCTTTCTTT. It codes for CASRSSGQGNTEAFF.

J is TRBJ1-1 and V is TRBV5-1, with 7 bases identical to TRBD1. Germline V gives CDR1 SGHRS, CDR2 YFSETQ. With 2 bases clipped from V and 7 bases from J, the junction kept 5 bases outside the gene matches. The CDR3 contains 13 residues. CDR3 amino acids: CASSFTRDSEAFF. The DNA for the CDR3 is TGCGCCAGCAGCTTCACCCGGGACAGTGAAGCTTTCTTT.

CDR3 sequence reads: CATSRDGRGAIDEQFF. The DNA for the CDR3 is TGTGCCACCAGCAGAGATGGTCGGGGGGCAATAGATGAGCAGTTCTTC. The chain uses TRBV15 and TRBJ2-1; D may be TRBD2 (7 bases). The CDR3 length is 16 residues. Germline values: CDR1 LNHNV, CDR2 YYDKDF (reference sequence). Deletions cut 0 bases from V and 8 bases from J, with 17 bases between.